The 28 T cell receptor beta chains reported below all come from one sample, sequenced in a study of cytomegalovirus exposure and HLA in healthy donors. TCRdb keeps only in-frame clones here, not all; method: immunoSEQ multiplex PCR. Of about 240,000 clones in the sample, 80% to 90% are singletons; the top ten hold about 2.8%. Sequencing was done on a sample of PBMCs. Receptors were obtained from a young man in good health and CMV-seronegative.

The rearrangement joins TRBV7-9 to TRBJ2-7; 7 bases map to TRBD1. The CDR3 totals 14 residues. Germline CDR1 SEHNR, CDR2 FQNEAQ (reference sequence). V dropped 5 bases and J dropped 3; count of bases not matched to a gene: 7. The CDR3 DNA follows: TGTGCCAGCAGCCCAGGGACAGCACACTACGAGCAGTACTTC. Protein: CASSPGTAHYEQYF.

The gene calls are TRBV6-1 and TRBJ1-5, with a weak D call TRBD1 (5 bases). The length of the CDR3 is 15 residues. CDR1 and CDR2 from the germline V gene are MNHNS and SASEGT. With 0 bases removed from V and 4 bases from J, the gap between germline ends came to 10 bases. The CDR3 here is CASSEAGQRNQPQHF. DNA for the CDR3: TGTGCCAGCAGTGAAGCGGGGCAGAGGAATCAGCCCCAGCATTTT.

In this sample, this clone turned up once. The rearrangement links TRBV6-5 to TRBJ2-1; a possible D gene is TRBD2 (5 bases). CDR1 MNHEY and CDR2 SVGAGI come from the germline V gene. The CDR3 contains 13 residues. V was cut by 6 bases and J by 7 bases, with 13 bases left in between. In DNA form, the CDR3 reads TGTGCCAGCAGCCAGTCGGGGTGGAATGAGCAGTTCTTC. It yields the protein CASSQSGWNEQFF.

V gene TRBV7-3 combines with J gene TRBJ1-1; 8 bases map to TRBD1. V lost 5 bases and J lost 1; bases outside the gene matches: 9. Germline V gives CDR1 SGHTA, CDR2 FQGTGA. The CDR3 totals 16 residues. Here the CDR3 reads CASSPDRGISNTEAFF. The DNA for the CDR3 is TGTGCCAGCAGCCCTGACAGGGGCATATCGAACACTGAAGCTTTCTTT.

J is TRBJ2-1 and V is TRBV7-6, with 9 bases that match TRBD2. From germline, CDR1 is SGHVS and CDR2 FNYEAQ. The CDR3 loop spans 15 amino acids. V lost 5 bases, J lost 4 bases, and 6 bases stayed unmatched. The CDR3 DNA reads TGTGCCAGCAGCCCCAGCGGGGGGACGTACAATGAGCAGTTCTTC. Translated, it gives CASSPSGGTYNEQFF.

This clone was found once. V and J are TRBV28 and TRBJ2-5; no definite D call. This CDR3 comprises 14 residues. Germline assignment: CDR1 MDHEN and CDR2 SYDVKM. V lost 2 bases and J lost 5, with 12 bases in between. The CDR3 loop reads CASSLPSSRETQYF. The CDR3 bases are TGTGCCAGCAGTTTACCGTCTAGTCGGGAGACCCAGTACTTC. Full variable domain (missing parts from reference TRBV28 and TRBJ2-5): DVKVTQSSRYLVKRTGEKVFLECVQDMDHENMFWYRQDPGLGLRLIYFSYDVKMKEKGDIPEGYSVSREKKERFSLILESASTNQTSMYLCASSLPSSRETQYFGPGTRLLVL.

This clone was recorded only once. This chain links TRBV7-2 with TRBJ2-7; tentatively, D is TRBD2 (5 bases). This CDR3 is 14 amino acids long. Germline lookup yields CDR1 SGHTA and CDR2 FQGNSA. The germline V and J ends were trimmed by 6 bases and 0 bases, with 12 bases remaining between them. CDR3 bases: TGTGCCAGCAGTCCGGACTTGGGCTCCTACGAGCAGTACTTC. Translated, it gives CASSPDLGSYEQYF.

The chain links TRBV7-9 to TRBJ2-1; D is possibly TRBD2 (5 bases). Germline CDR1 and CDR2: SEHNR and FQNEAQ (reference sequence). V lost 4 bases and J lost 6, with 7 bases in between. The CDR3 loop spans 12 amino acids. In DNA, the CDR3 is TGTGCCAGCAGCTCCAGCGGCAATGAGCAGTTCTTC. This sequence encodes CASSSSGNEQFF.

The chain employs TRBV7-9 and TRBJ2-7; the match to TRBD2 covers 7 bases. The junction had 9 bases not matched to a gene; V was cut back by 5 bases and J by 5 bases. This CDR3 is 14 amino acids long. The germline V gene encodes CDR1 SEHNR and CDR2 FQNEAQ (reference sequence). In DNA, the CDR3 is TGTGCCAGCAGCACCACAGTCGGGGGGAACGAGCAGTACTTC. This gives the protein CASSTTVGGNEQYF.

The V gene is TRBV4-2, the J gene TRBJ2-1, with TRBD2 as a possible D gene (6 bases). The V end was cut by 5 bases, the J end by 10 bases, with 9 bases between. Germline V gives CDR1 LGHNA, CDR2 YNFKEQ. CDR3 length: 11 residues. For the CDR3, the DNA is TGTGCCAGCAGCGTCGGACTAGAGCAGTTCTTC. Protein product: CASSVGLEQFF.

This chain connects TRBV6-1 to TRBJ1-1; possibly TRBD1 for D (5 bases). V gave up 6 bases and J gave up 7 bases, with 15 bases separating them. The CDR3 runs 13 residues. The V gene's germline CDR1 is MNHNS and CDR2 SASEGT. The chain's CDR3 is CASRMGQKDEAFF. The CDR3, as DNA: TGTGCCAGCAGAATGGGGCAGAAAGATGAAGCTTTCTTT.

The V and J genes are TRBV10-1 and TRBJ2-2, with 8 bases fitting TRBD1. Looked up from germline, CDR1 is WNHNN and CDR2 is SYGVQD (reference sequence). This CDR3 region has 16 residues. The trim removed 2 bases at V and 1 base at J, leaving 3 bases unmatched. CDR3 in amino acids: CASSEAGTGNTGELFF. The CDR3 bases are TGCGCCAGCAGTGAGGCCGGGACAGGGAACACCGGGGAGCTGTTTTTT.

The chain uses TRBV6-1 and TRBJ1-5, with TRBD1 matching 8 bases. Losses at the gene ends were 11 bases for V and 0 bases for J; bases not matched to a gene: 6. Germline V gene sequence: CDR1 MNHNS, CDR2 SASEGT. This CDR3 is 14 amino acids long. In nucleotides, the CDR3 is TGTGCCGGGGGACAGGCACATAGCAATCAGCCCCAGCATTTT. It specifies CAGGQAHSNQPQHF.

The V and J genes are TRBV7-2 and TRBJ2-7; 7 positions agree with TRBD2. This CDR3 is built from 14 residues. V lost 3 bases to trimming and J lost 4 bases; unmatched junction nucleotides: 6. Germline V gives CDR1 SGHTA, CDR2 FQGNSA. The CDR3 reads CASSLSGISYEQYF. CDR3 in DNA: TGTGCCAGCAGCTTGAGCGGGATCTCGTACGAGCAGTACTTC.

The rearrangement joins TRBV6-6 to TRBJ2-1, with TRBD2 matching 10 bases. The ends lost 6 bases at V and 9 bases at J; junction bases unmatched: 11. CDR1 and CDR2 (germline): MNHNY, SVGAGI (reference sequence). The CDR3 spans 15 residues. CDR3 bases: TGTGCCAGCAGCCCCCTAGCGGGAGAATGGGGTGAGCAGTTCTTC. Residues: CASSPLAGEWGEQFF.

This rearrangement joins TRBV5-4 to TRBJ2-7, with D possibly TRBD2 on 5 matching bases. Germline V CDR1 and CDR2: SGHNT, YYREEE (reference sequence). V gave up 0 bases and J gave up 7 bases, with 20 bases separating them. CDR3 length equals 16 residues. The CDR3 loop reads CASSLAEGSRGEEQYF. CDR3 nucleotides: TGTGCCAGCAGCTTGGCCGAAGGGAGTAGAGGTGAGGAGCAGTACTTC.

This clone was seen a single time. The chain is built from TRBV6-6 and TRBJ2-1; a weak D match, TRBD1 (5 bases). Germline CDR1 MNHNY, CDR2 SVGAGI (reference sequence). CDR3 size: 15 residues. Trimming took 6 bases from V and 4 from J, leaving 16 bases between them. As DNA, the CDR3 is TGTGCCAGCAGCGTTCTCGAGACAGTATACAATGAGCAGTTCTTC. Protein product: CASSVLETVYNEQFF.

The chain uses TRBV19 and TRBJ1-1; 7 bases fit TRBD1. CDR3 length: 14 amino acids. With V trimmed by 10 bases and J by 6 bases, 14 bases remained unmatched. Germline-derived CDR1 and CDR2 are LNHDA and SQIVND (reference sequence). The CDR3 bases are TGTGCCACCAAAATAGCACAGGGGATCCCTGAAGCTTTCTTT. Protein: CATKIAQGIPEAFF.

The chain has TRBV29-1 and TRBJ2-7; tentatively, D is TRBD2 (6 bases). The CDR3 has 13 amino acids. CDR1 and CDR2 from the germline V gene are SQVTM and ANQGSEA. Trimming cost V 6 bases and J 5 bases, with 17 bases left between them. The CDR3 coding sequence is TGCAGCGTGAGCCTTCTGGGGGGACACGAGCAGTACTTC. This translates into CSVSLLGGHEQYF.

The CDR3 DNA sequence: TGTGCCAGTAGTGATCACTCCCTCCTCAATTCACCCCTCCACTTT. It specifies CASSDHSLLNSPLHF. The V and J genes are TRBV19 and TRBJ1-6; no clear D. V dropped 5 bases and J dropped 7 bases, with 15 bases sitting between them. The CDR3 covers 15 residues. Per germline, CDR1 LNHDA and CDR2 SQIVND (reference sequence).

This clone has only a few counts. This chain uses TRBV28 with TRBJ1-5; 7 bases are a match to TRBD1. This CDR3 region has 15 residues. Germline V CDR1 and CDR2: MDHEN, SYDVKM. V lost 3 bases to trimming and J lost 6 bases; unmatched junction nucleotides: 8. DNA for the CDR3: TGTGCCAGCAGTTTTGGAGACAGGGTCGTTCAGCCCCAGCATTTT. Translating gives CASSFGDRVVQPQHF.

The chain recombines TRBV9 with TRBJ1-1, with 8 bases identical to TRBD1. Germline V gene data show CDR1 as SGDLS and CDR2 as YYNGEE. V shed 6 bases, J shed 1 base, and the junction held 2 bases outside the gene matches. The CDR3 sequence is 13 residues long. DNA for the CDR3: TGTGCCAGCACCGGACAGGGGAACACTGAAGCTTTCTTT. It yields the protein CASTGQGNTEAFF.

The chain employs TRBV4-3 and TRBJ2-2, with 9 bases that match TRBD1. Per germline, CDR1 LGHNA and CDR2 YSLEER. The CDR3 length is 19 residues. Unmatched junction bases numbered 16, after V lost 2 bases and J lost 6 bases. CDR3 sequence: CASSQIWTGVSTSPGELFF. The DNA of the CDR3 is TGCGCCAGCAGCCAAATCTGGACAGGGGTTTCCACTTCCCCCGGGGAGCTGTTTTTT.

The chain couples TRBV29-1 to TRBJ2-1, with D hard to call. CDR1 SQVTM and CDR2 ANQGSEA come from the germline V gene. V lost 0 bases to trimming and J lost 12 bases, with 12 bases between them. This CDR3 comprises 12 residues. The CDR3 DNA reads as TGCAGCGTTGAAGATCAAAACTATGCGCAGTTCTTC. It specifies CSVEDQNYAQFF.

This clone has only one observation. The chain recombines TRBV27 with TRBJ2-3, with TRBD1 identical over 7 bases. After removal of 4 bases from V and 4 bases from J, the junction contained 11 bases not matched to a gene. CDR3 length: 16 amino acids. The germline CDR1 and CDR2 sequences are MNHEY and SMNVEV (reference sequence). The CDR3 DNA is TGTGCCAGCAGTTCCCCCCTGACAGGGAGACCAGATACGCAGTATTTT. It specifies CASSSPLTGRPDTQYF.

This chain joins TRBV13 and TRBJ2-4, with 7 bases lining up with TRBD1. Germline CDR1 reads PRHDT; CDR2 reads FYEKMQ (reference sequence). The J segment lost 7 bases and the V segment lost 6 bases, leaving 12 bases of the junction unmatched. This CDR3 is 15 amino acids long. This chain's CDR3 is CASSSGPGQPNIQYF. The DNA of the CDR3 is TGTGCCAGCAGTTCTGGTCCGGGACAGCCGAACATTCAGTACTTC.

J is TRBJ1-1 and V is TRBV5-1; no clear D gene. V gave up 3 bases and J gave up 10 bases, with 13 bases separating them. Germline V gives CDR1 SGHRS, CDR2 YFSETQ. CDR3 length: 12 amino acids. CDR3 in DNA: TGCGCCAGCAGCTCCGGGGTTTCTTCAGCTTTCTTT. This sequence encodes CASSSGVSSAFF.

The V call is TRBV6-4, the J call TRBJ1-1; D may be TRBD1 (6 bases). V was pared by 5 bases and J by 10 bases, with 23 bases between. Germline CDR1 and CDR2: MRHNA and SNTAGT. The length of the CDR3 is 15 residues. CDR3 residues: CASSRLAPGTSLAFF. The CDR3 DNA sequence: TGTGCCAGCAGTCGGCTCGCTCCCGGGACAAGTTTAGCTTTCTTT.